Sequencing of this TCR beta chain was carried out in a study of control samples from healthy donors and cancer patients. Assay used: immunoSEQ multiplex PCR; TCRdb lists only in-frame clones, some missing. The sample includes about 140,000 clones, 80% to 90% of them seen just once. Between the trimmed V and J ends, which lost 4 bases and 3 bases, there was a span of 13 bases. The germline V gene has CDR1 MGHRA and CDR2 YSYEKL. This CDR3 has 15 amino acids. The V and J genes are TRBV4-1 and TRBJ2-1; perhaps TRBD2 as D (6 bases). This TCR was sampled from a man aged 18 to 29 in good health. Sequenced: blood. DNA of the CDR3: TGCGCCAGCAGCCCACTTAGCGGCGACTACAATGAGCAGTTCTTC. This sequence encodes CASSPLSGDYNEQFF.